This T cell receptor beta chain comes out of a study of blood T cells in healthy people across ages. The authors ran a second PCR of about 7 to 12 cycles using a sample-barcoded 5' primer and a J-beta primer mix. TCRdb re-analysed the 5' RACE reads in MiXCR, keeping a single row per CDR3 protein. The sample lists fewer than 700,000 distinct CDR3 sequences, 40% to 45% occurring once. Losses at the gene ends were 5 bases for V and 4 bases for J; bases not matched to a gene: 20. Germline loops: CDR1 DFQATT, CDR2 SNEGSKA (reference sequence). The CDR3 is made up of 17 amino acids. Sequenced material: blood. J is TRBJ2-7 and V is TRBV20-1; TRBD2 matches at 7 bases. The sequence was collected from a man of 80 years or more in good health. The CDR3 DNA reads as TGCAGTGCTCGAACGGCTGGCGGGAGAATCCCCGGGTACGAGCAGTACTTC. Residues: CSARTAGGRIPGYEQYF.